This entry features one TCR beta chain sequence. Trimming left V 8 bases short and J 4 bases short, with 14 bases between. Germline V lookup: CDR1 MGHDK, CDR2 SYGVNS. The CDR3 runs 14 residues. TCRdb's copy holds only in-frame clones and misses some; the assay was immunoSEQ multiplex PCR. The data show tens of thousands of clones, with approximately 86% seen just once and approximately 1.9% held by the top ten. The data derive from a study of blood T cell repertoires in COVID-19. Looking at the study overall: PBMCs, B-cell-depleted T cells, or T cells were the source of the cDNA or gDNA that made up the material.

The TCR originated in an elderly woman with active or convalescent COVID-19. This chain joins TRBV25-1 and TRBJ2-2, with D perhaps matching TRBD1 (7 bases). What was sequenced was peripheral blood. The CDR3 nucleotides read TGTGCCAGCGGCGGGGCAGGGGGCACCGGGGAGCTGTTTTTT. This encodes CASGGAGGTGELFF.